What follows describes a single T cell receptor beta chain. Its specificity is unknown. The sample originates from a study of graft-versus-host responses after intestinal transplantation. In germline, CDR1 is SGHTA, CDR2 FQGNSA. V lost 3 bases to trimming and J lost 2 bases; unmatched junction nucleotides: 4. The CDR3 is made up of 14 amino acids. Findings of the study overall: In recipient marrow, GvH clones were found, and some appeared first in ileum or blood.

Generated by immunoSEQ multiplex PCR, the TCRdb table keeps only in-frame clones and is missing some. The sample includes roughly 53,000 clones, 75% to 95% of them seen just once. This receptor was identified in a human patient who received an intestinal transplant, so some T cells may come from the graft donor. The V call is TRBV7-2, the J call TRBJ2-7, with 7 bases aligning to TRBD1. Sequences were derived from PBMCs, sampled approximately 660 days after intestinal transplant. The CDR3 loop is CASSFRDSPYEQYF. CDR3 coding DNA: TGTGCCAGCAGCTTCCGGGACAGCCCCTACGAGCAGTACTTC.